What follows are 7 T cell receptor beta chains derived from one specimen sequenced in a study of T-cell reconstitution after alpha-beta-depleted transplantation in children. The TCRbeta library incorporated unique molecular identifiers. TCRdb reprocessed the PCR reads with MiXCR, giving one entry per CDR3 protein. This sample yields 250,000 to 350,000 distinct CDR3 sequences, of which almost 10% are seen a single time; around 9.1% belongs to the top ten. Specimen: PBMCs from the stem cell graft donor, collected from the stem cell graft. The receptors shown here come from a human donor who donated a stem cell graft to a child with SCID.

This clonotype has just a few counts. The CDR3 region is CSASGLAGYNEQFF. The CDR3 coding sequence is TGCAGTGCTAGCGGACTAGCGGGGTACAATGAGCAGTTCTTC. The rearrangement links TRBV20-1 to TRBJ2-1, with 12 bases aligning to TRBD2. V dropped 3 bases and J dropped 4; count of bases not matched to a gene: 1. The CDR3 is made up of 14 amino acids. CDR1 and CDR2 (germline): DFQATT, SNEGSKA (reference sequence).

This clonotype has only a few counts. The chain recombines TRBV28 with TRBJ2-1; 10 bases align to TRBD1. V dropped 6 bases and J dropped 9; count of bases not matched to a gene: 11. CDR1 and CDR2 (germline): MDHEN, SYDVKM. The CDR3 is 15 amino acids. The CDR3 nucleotides read TGTGCCAGCAGATCTTCCGGGACAGGGGTTAGTGAGCAGTTCTTC. Translated, it gives CASRSSGTGVSEQFF. The variable domain in full, completed from reference TRBV28 and TRBJ2-1, reads DVKVTQSSRYLVKRTGEKVFLECVQDMDHENMFWYRQDPGLGLRLIYFSYDVKMKEKGDIPEGYSVSREKKERFSLILESASTNQTSMYLCASRSSGTGVSEQFFGPGTRLTVL.

This clonotype was picked up a small number of times. The J gene is TRBJ2-7, the V gene TRBV5-6; D perhaps matches TRBD2 (5 bases). Germline V gene data show CDR1 as SGHDT and CDR2 as YYEEEE. Between the trimmed V and J ends, which lost 2 bases and 7 bases, there was a span of 13 bases. The length of the CDR3 is 13 residues. The CDR3 is CASSLPADLEQYF. CDR3 bases: TGTGCCAGCAGCTTACCAGCGGACCTAGAGCAGTACTTC.

This clonotype has just a few counts. The CDR3: CASSFGNSNTEAFF. In DNA, the CDR3 is TGTGCCAGCAGCTTTGGCAACTCGAACACTGAAGCTTTCTTT. The chain uses TRBV7-9 and TRBJ1-1; D unresolved. The CDR3 length is 14 residues. V gave up 3 bases and J gave up 1 base, with 9 bases separating them. Germline lookup yields CDR1 SEHNR and CDR2 FQNEAQ (reference sequence).

This clonotype appeared a few times. The rearrangement uses TRBV5-1 and TRBJ2-3; 10 bases align to TRBD2. Trimming cost V 0 bases and J 5 bases; bases outside gene matches: 9. Germline CDR1 and CDR2: SGHRS and YFSETQ. This CDR3 is built from 17 residues. The CDR3, as DNA: TGCGCCAGCAGCTTGGAGGGTCTAGCGGGGGAAAGAGATACGCAGTATTTT. The encoded protein is CASSLEGLAGERDTQYF.

J is TRBJ1-1 and V is TRBV7-9; tentative D call: TRBD1 (5 bases). The CDR3 contains 14 residues. Germline V gene sequence: CDR1 SEHNR, CDR2 FQNEAQ (reference sequence). V lost 3 bases, J lost 6 bases, and 14 bases lay in between. This CDR3 reads CASSLDGQGAEAFF. Here the CDR3 DNA reads TGTGCCAGCAGCTTGGATGGCCAAGGGGCTGAAGCTTTCTTT.

CDR3 residues: CSVRTGRTGNTIYF. CDR3 DNA: TGCAGCGTCCGAACAGGGCGCACTGGAAACACCATATATTTT. The chain joins TRBV29-1 to TRBJ1-3; TRBD1 might be the D (6 bases). Per germline, CDR1 SQVTM and CDR2 ANQGSEA. Trimming removed 6 bases from V and 2 bases from J, with 14 bases in between. The CDR3 sequence is 14 residues long.